A single sample gave rise to the 12 T cell receptor beta chains below, sequenced in a study of T cell responses to AZD1222 COVID-19 vaccine. The repertoire was sequenced with immunoSEQ multiplex PCR; TCRdb's copy has only in-frame clones and lacks some. The data hold 150,000 to 180,000 clones, with less than 95% observed a single time. The sample consisted of peripheral blood, taken on day 0 of AZD1222 vaccination. These receptors came from an adult in good health.

The chain uses TRBV15 and TRBJ2-7, with D possibly being TRBD1 (5 bases). With 4 bases removed from V and 6 bases from J, the gap between germline ends came to 22 bases. The CDR3 has 16 amino acids. Germline values: CDR1 LNHNV, CDR2 YYDKDF (reference sequence). CDR3 amino acids: CATSTPRQGARSEQYF. As DNA, the CDR3 is TGTGCCACCAGCACCCCGCGGCAAGGGGCGCGTTCCGAGCAGTACTTC.

The rearrangement links TRBV24-1 to TRBJ1-5; D is possibly TRBD1 (5 bases). V lost 10 bases and J lost 0, with 9 bases in between. Germline values: CDR1 KGHDR, CDR2 SFDVKD. This CDR3 contains 13 residues. CDR3 protein: CATQGLSNQPQHF. In DNA form, the CDR3 reads TGTGCCACGCAGGGCCTTAGCAATCAGCCCCAGCATTTT.

This chain joins TRBV2 and TRBJ1-4; a weak D match, TRBD1 (6 bases). The CDR3 sequence is 12 residues long. V was pared by 7 bases and J by 6 bases, with 9 bases between. Germline V gene lookup returns CDR1 SNHLY and CDR2 FYNNEI. In nucleotides, the CDR3 is TGTGCCAGCAAACAGGGACATGAAAAACTGTTTTTT. Protein product: CASKQGHEKLFF.

The gene calls are TRBV13 and TRBJ1-1; 7 positions agree with TRBD1. The CDR3 is made up of 16 amino acids. The germline V gene encodes CDR1 PRHDT and CDR2 FYEKMQ (reference sequence). The ends lost 6 bases at V and 0 bases at J; junction bases unmatched: 10. CDR3 DNA: TGTGCCAGCAGAACCAACAGGGGACTTATGAACACTGAAGCTTTCTTT. Protein sequence: CASRTNRGLMNTEAFF. Full variable domain (remainder filled in from reference TRBV13 and TRBJ1-1): AAGVIQSPRHLIKEKRETATLKCYPIPRHDTVYWYQQGPGQDPQFLISFYEKMQSDKGSIPDRFSAQQFSDYHSELNMSSLELGDSALYFCASRTNRGLMNTEAFFGQGTRLTVV.

As for this clone: Other DNA sequences of this sample code for an identical CDR3. The CDR3 region is CASSPTQETQYF. DNA for the CDR3: TGTGCCAGCTCACCCACTCAAGAGACCCAGTACTTC. V usage is TRBV18 and J usage is TRBJ2-5; no definite D call. This CDR3 has 12 residues. V was trimmed by 3 bases and J by 2 bases, leaving 4 bases between them. Germline loops: CDR1 KGHSH, CDR2 LQKENI.

The chain employs TRBV28 and TRBJ2-5; the D gene could be TRBD1 or TRBD2 (5 bases each). Germline-derived CDR1 and CDR2 are MDHEN and SYDVKM. The CDR3 is 12 residues long. Trimming removed 7 bases from V and 2 bases from J, with 8 bases in between. The CDR3: CASNWGQETQYF. DNA of the CDR3: TGTGCCAGCAACTGGGGGCAAGAGACCCAGTACTTC.

This chain connects TRBV5-8 to TRBJ2-2; the D gene is possibly TRBD2 (7 bases). This CDR3 has 15 amino acids. V lost 5 bases and J 5 bases, leaving 16 bases between the germline ends. The germline V gene has CDR1 SGHTS and CDR2 YDEGEE. The CDR3 nucleotides read TGTGCCAGCAGAGGGGGGGGAGTCGCGACCGGGGAGCTGTTTTTT. This gives the protein CASRGGGVATGELFF.

This chain uses TRBV27 with TRBJ1-3; D is ambiguous. CDR3 length: 19 residues. V lost 0 bases and J lost 0, with 18 bases in between. Germline lookup yields CDR1 MNHEY and CDR2 SMNVEV (reference sequence). The CDR3 loop is CASSLSLSPTPISGNTIYF. In nucleotides, the CDR3 is TGTGCCAGCAGTTTATCGTTATCGCCCACCCCGATCTCTGGAAACACCATATATTTT.

The CDR3 reads CASSQAGAGKVGEQYF. The CDR3 coding sequence is TGTGCCAGCAGCCAAGCGGGAGCGGGAAAGGTCGGCGAGCAGTACTTC. The chain combines TRBV14 with TRBJ2-7; 7 bases fit TRBD2. The CDR3 is 16 residues long. The V segment lost 1 base and the J segment 6 bases; nucleotides outside the gene matches: 12. Germline CDR1 SGHDN, CDR2 FVKESK.

The chain has TRBV25-1 and TRBJ1-6, with a tentative D call TRBD1 (6 bases). The V gene lost 6 bases and the J gene lost 2 bases, with 11 bases spanning the gap. The CDR3 sequence is 15 residues long. Per the germline V gene, CDR1 is MGHDK and CDR2 is SYGVNS. CDR3 sequence: CASRGRDTYNSPLHF. The CDR3 DNA is TGTGCCAGCAGGGGGAGGGACACCTATAATTCACCCCTCCACTTT.

The V gene is TRBV3-1 (or the pseudogene TRBV3-2), the J gene TRBJ2-2, with TRBD2 matching over 7 bases. From germline, CDR1 is LGHDT and CDR2 YNNKEL (reference sequence). CDR3 length: 15 amino acids. After removal of 4 bases from V and 5 bases from J, the junction contained 7 bases not matched to a gene. The CDR3 reads CASSRGLGSTGELFF. The CDR3 DNA is TGTGCCAGCAGCCGAGGACTAGGGTCTACCGGGGAGCTGTTTTTT.

The genes are TRBV3-1 (or the pseudogene TRBV3-2) and TRBJ2-2, with 8 bases identical to TRBD1. Germline-derived CDR1 and CDR2 are LGHDT and YNNKEL (reference sequence). This CDR3 has 15 amino acids. With V trimmed by 5 bases and J by 3 bases, 5 bases remained unmatched. The DNA of the CDR3 is TGTGCCAGCAGCTCCTGGGACAGGTACACCGGGGAGCTGTTTTTT. This translates into CASSSWDRYTGELFF.